The next 21 T cell receptor beta chains were all read from a single sample in a study of cytomegalovirus exposure and HLA in healthy donors. Amplification used 60 Vbeta primers and 13 Jbeta primers. Method: immunoSEQ multiplex PCR; TCRdb's copy keeps in-frame clones and lacks some. The sample yields 190,000 or so clones, roughly four fifths seen once. Sequencing input: PBMCs. All receptors come from a man in his fifties or sixties in good health and CMV-seronegative.

V gene TRBV7-2 combines with J gene TRBJ1-5; 7 bases match TRBD1. CDR1 is SGHTA and CDR2 is FQGNSA in the germline V gene. The CDR3 is made up of 17 amino acids. J was trimmed by 6 bases and V by 1 base; bases with no gene match: 12. CDR3 residues: CASSLDVGGASGQPQHF. Here the CDR3 DNA reads TGTGCCAGCAGCTTAGACGTAGGGGGCGCAAGCGGTCAGCCCCAGCATTTT.

The chain combines TRBV29-1 with TRBJ2-7; 7 bases are shared with TRBD1. Germline assignment: CDR1 SQVTM and CDR2 ANQGSEA. This CDR3 has 13 residues. V gave up 7 bases and J gave up 7 bases; unmatched junction bases: 13. The CDR3 nucleotides are TGCAGCGCCGCACCGACAGGGTCGGGGGAGCAGTACTTC. Amino acids: CSAAPTGSGEQYF.

The chain is built from TRBV5-4 and TRBJ2-7; 15 bases align to TRBD2. Germline CDR1 reads SGHNT; CDR2 reads YYREEE (reference sequence). The CDR3 length is 17 residues. After removal of 3 bases from V and 0 bases from J, the junction contained 4 bases not matched to a gene. The CDR3: CASSSGLAGGSSYEQYF. CDR3 coding DNA: TGTGCCAGCAGCTCCGGACTAGCGGGGGGGAGCTCCTACGAGCAGTACTTC.

The V gene is TRBV6-6, the J gene TRBJ1-5; weak D call: TRBD1 (5 bases). The CDR3 sequence is 15 residues long. Trimming shortened V by 7 bases and J by 3 bases, and 16 bases separated the two germline ends. Germline values: CDR1 MNHNY, CDR2 SVGAGI (reference sequence). CDR3 sequence reads: CASKTPGQDNQPQHF. In DNA, the CDR3 is TGTGCCAGCAAAACCCCAGGGCAGGACAATCAGCCCCAGCATTTT.

Concerning this clone: One junction end disagrees with the germline gene, perhaps due to a read error. The V and J genes are TRBV7-7 and TRBJ2-1; tentative D call: TRBD2 (5 bases). This CDR3 has 17 amino acids. CDR1 and CDR2 from the germline V gene are SSHAT and FNYEAQ (reference sequence). This CDR3 is CASSLALERKRIYEQFF. The CDR3 region has the DNA TGTGCTAGCAGCTTAGCGTTGGAACGGAAGAGGATCTATGAGCAGTTCTTC. The variable domain in full, completed from reference TRBV7-7 and TRBJ2-1, reads GAGVSQSPRYKVTKRGQDVTLRCDPISSHATLYWYQQALGQGPEFLTYFNYEAQPDKSGLPSDRFSAERPEGSISTLTIQRTEQRDSAMYRCASSLALERKRIYEQFFGPGTRLTVL.

This chain links TRBV5-6 with TRBJ1-2; D possibly corresponds to TRBD1 (5 bases). Germline V gene sequence: CDR1 SGHDT, CDR2 YYEEEE. V was shortened by 0 bases and J by 6 bases, with 9 bases between the two germline ends. The CDR3 contains 13 residues. The CDR3 sequence is CASSLGQGHGYTF. The CDR3 DNA is TGTGCCAGCAGCTTGGGCCAGGGTCATGGCTACACCTTC.

This chain links TRBV28 with TRBJ2-1; D gene unclear. The CDR3 sequence is 12 residues long. V dropped 3 bases and J dropped 7 bases, with 7 bases sitting between them. Germline CDR1 is MDHEN and CDR2 is SYDVKM. The CDR3 DNA reads TGTGCCAGCAGTTTTGTCCAAAATGAGCAGTTCTTC. This encodes CASSFVQNEQFF.

The chain couples TRBV12-5 to TRBJ2-3; 9 bases match TRBD1. Germline values: CDR1 LGHNT, CDR2 FRNRAP. V lost 6 bases, J lost 3 bases, and 13 bases stayed unmatched. CDR3 size: 17 residues. The CDR3 is CASGPGQGPRLTDTQYF. The CDR3 nucleotides are TGTGCTAGTGGACCGGGACAGGGACCGCGCTTGACAGATACGCAGTATTTT.

The chain links TRBV9 to TRBJ1-5; 7 nucleotides agree with TRBD1. Unmatched junction bases numbered 6, after V lost 4 bases and J lost 5 bases. The CDR3 contains 14 residues. CDR1 SGDLS and CDR2 YYNGEE come from the germline V gene. CDR3 in amino acids: CASSPGTAHQPQHF. The DNA for the CDR3 is TGTGCCAGCAGCCCAGGGACAGCTCATCAGCCCCAGCATTTT.

This chain connects TRBV5-1 to TRBJ2-2, with 7 nucleotides matching TRBD2. This CDR3 is 15 amino acids long. The junction had 6 bases not matched to a gene; V was cut back by 4 bases and J by 3 bases. Germline V gene sequence: CDR1 SGHRS, CDR2 YFSETQ. The CDR3 nucleotides read TGCGCCAGCAGCGGCGGGACTACCCACACCGGGGAGCTGTTTTTT. Its protein product is CASSGGTTHTGELFF.

The chain couples TRBV5-1 to TRBJ2-3; TRBD2 is a possible D gene (5 bases). Between the trimmed V and J ends, which lost 4 bases and 6 bases, there was a span of 12 bases. Per germline, CDR1 SGHRS and CDR2 YFSETQ. This CDR3 is 13 amino acids long. CDR3 sequence: CASSSPTGDTQYF. CDR3 bases: TGCGCCAGCAGCAGCCCCACGGGGGATACGCAGTATTTT.

The rearrangement uses TRBV5-4 and TRBJ2-7; D perhaps matches TRBD2 (5 bases). Deletions cut 1 base from V and 2 bases from J, with 7 bases between. In germline, CDR1 is SGHNT, CDR2 YYREEE (reference sequence). The CDR3 spans 13 residues. The CDR3 DNA reads TGTGCCAGCAGCTTGTCGGGGACCTACGAGCAGTACTTC. Translation: CASSLSGTYEQYF. The variable domain in full, with the rest retrieved from reference TRBV5-4 and TRBJ2-7, is ETGVTQSPTHLIKTRGQQVTLRCSSQSGHNTVSWYQQALGQGPQFIFQYYREEENGRGNFPPRFSGLQFPNYSSELNVNALELDDSALYLCASSLSGTYEQYFGPGTRLTVT.

The V and J genes are TRBV11-2 and TRBJ2-5; TRBD1 agrees at 7 bases. The ends lost 1 base at V and 4 bases at J; junction bases unmatched: 12. This CDR3 has 17 amino acids. Germline values: CDR1 SGHAT, CDR2 FQNNGV. CDR3 in amino acids: CASSLGIAGGSLETQYF. Here the CDR3 DNA reads TGTGCCAGCAGCTTAGGGATCGCAGGGGGTAGTTTAGAGACCCAGTACTTC.

V is TRBV4-2 and J is TRBJ2-1, with TRBD2 as a possible D gene (5 bases). Trimming shortened V by 0 bases and J by 0 bases, and 12 bases separated the two germline ends. Germline assignment: CDR1 LGHNA and CDR2 YNFKEQ. The CDR3 extends over 17 amino acids. The CDR3 is CASSQDPSPSSYNEQFF. DNA for the CDR3: TGTGCCAGCAGCCAAGATCCTAGCCCTAGCTCCTACAATGAGCAGTTCTTC.

V gene TRBV5-1 combines with J gene TRBJ2-3, with D possibly being TRBD2 (5 bases). Trimming pared 4 bases from V and 2 bases from J, leaving 11 bases between. CDR1 SGHRS and CDR2 YFSETQ come from the germline V gene. The CDR3 spans 14 residues. The CDR3 spells CASSPGLITDTQYF. CDR3 DNA: TGCGCCAGCAGCCCCGGACTGATCACAGATACGCAGTATTTT.

The rearrangement joins TRBV30 to TRBJ1-6; 7 positions agree with TRBD1. The CDR3 is 12 residues long. Germline loops: CDR1 GTSNPN, CDR2 SVGIG (reference sequence). Unmatched junction bases numbered 7, after V lost 3 bases and J lost 14 bases. The CDR3 coding sequence is TGTGCCTGGAGCGGGACAGCCGTGGCCCTCCACTTT. It encodes CAWSGTAVALHF.

The rearrangement uses TRBV5-6 and TRBJ1-1; no firm D call. CDR1 is SGHDT and CDR2 is YYEEEE in the germline V gene. CDR3 length: 13 amino acids. Trimming took 1 base from V and 2 from J, leaving 6 bases between them. CDR3 in amino acids: CASSLLKNTEAFF. The CDR3 region has the DNA TGTGCCAGCAGCTTGCTTAAAAACACTGAAGCTTTCTTT.

The gene calls are TRBV15 and TRBJ1-6; D unclear. The CDR3 runs 13 residues. Germline V gene data show CDR1 as LNHNV and CDR2 as YYDKDF (reference sequence). Trimming left V 1 base short and J 11 bases short, with 9 bases between. For the CDR3, the DNA is TGTGCCACCAGCAGAGGCAAGGAGACACCCCTCCACTTT. The encoded protein is CATSRGKETPLHF.

This clone has a single count. The chain is built from TRBV28 and TRBJ2-7; the match to TRBD1 covers 7 bases. The CDR3 contains 15 residues. With V trimmed by 4 bases and J by 2 bases, 8 bases remained unmatched. Germline CDR1 is MDHEN and CDR2 is SYDVKM. CDR3 sequence (DNA): TGTGCCAGCAGTTCAACCGGGACAGCTGCCTACGAGCAGTACTTC. Translating gives CASSSTGTAAYEQYF.

The J gene is TRBJ2-5, the V gene TRBV21-1; the DNA was not compared with TRBD2, the D call given in the table. The J call is doubtful: the DNA matches TRBJ2-7 better. TRBV21-1 is a pseudogene locus. This CDR3 is 14 amino acids long. The CDR3 coding sequence is TGTGCCAGCAGCCCACCAGCGGGGGCCTACGAGCAGTACTTC. Protein sequence: CASSPPAGAYEQYF.

V usage is TRBV6-6 and J usage is TRBJ2-1; the match to TRBD1 covers 9 bases. Per germline, CDR1 MNHNY and CDR2 SVGAGI (reference sequence). V shed 4 bases and J 3 bases; nucleotides not matched to a gene: 4. This CDR3 has 15 amino acids. CDR3 protein: CASSSPGQGYNEQFF. CDR3 coding DNA: TGTGCCAGCAGTTCGCCGGGACAGGGCTACAATGAGCAGTTCTTC.